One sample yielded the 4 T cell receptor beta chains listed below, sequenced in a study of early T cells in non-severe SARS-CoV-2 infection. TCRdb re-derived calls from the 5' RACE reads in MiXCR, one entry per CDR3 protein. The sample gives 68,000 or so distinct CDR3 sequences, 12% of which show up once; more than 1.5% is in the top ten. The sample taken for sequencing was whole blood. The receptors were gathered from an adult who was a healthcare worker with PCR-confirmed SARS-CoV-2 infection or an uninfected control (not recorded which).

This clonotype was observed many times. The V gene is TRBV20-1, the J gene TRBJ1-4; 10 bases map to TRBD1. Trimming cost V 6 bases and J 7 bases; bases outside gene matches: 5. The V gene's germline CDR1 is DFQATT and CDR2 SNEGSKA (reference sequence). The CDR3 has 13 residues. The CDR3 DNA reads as TGCAGTGCCCAAGGACAGGGGGGTGAAAAACTGTTTTTT. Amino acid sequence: CSAQGQGGEKLFF.

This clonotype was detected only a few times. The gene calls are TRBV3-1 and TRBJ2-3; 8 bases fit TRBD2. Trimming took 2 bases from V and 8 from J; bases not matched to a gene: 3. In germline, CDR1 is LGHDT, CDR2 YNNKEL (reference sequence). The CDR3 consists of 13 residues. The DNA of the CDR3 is TGTGCCAGCAGCCAACTGACTAGCGCTACGCAGTATTTT. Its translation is CASSQLTSATQYF.

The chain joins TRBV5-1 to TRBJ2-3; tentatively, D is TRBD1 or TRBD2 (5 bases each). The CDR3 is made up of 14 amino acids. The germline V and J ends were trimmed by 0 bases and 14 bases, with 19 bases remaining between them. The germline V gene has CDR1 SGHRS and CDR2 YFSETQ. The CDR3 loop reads CASSLDVLGTPVYF. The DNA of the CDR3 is TGCGCCAGCAGCTTGGATGTTCTAGGGACCCCCGTGTATTTT.

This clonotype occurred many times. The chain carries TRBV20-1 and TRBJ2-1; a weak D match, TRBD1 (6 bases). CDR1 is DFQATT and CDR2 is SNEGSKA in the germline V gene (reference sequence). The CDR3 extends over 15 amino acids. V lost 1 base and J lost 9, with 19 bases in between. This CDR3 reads CSARGAGADWSEQFF. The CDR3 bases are TGCAGTGCTAGAGGGGCAGGGGCCGATTGGAGTGAGCAGTTCTTC.